Listed below are T cell receptor beta chains from one sample, sequenced in a study of shared clonotypes between healthy human individuals. TCRdb's copy holds only in-frame clones and misses some; the assay was immunoSEQ multiplex PCR. The data contain nearly 1 million clones, around three quarters of them singletons. Sequenced sample: memory CD4+ T cells sorted from blood. The receptors stem from a man between 18 and 35 years old in good health. The CDR3 runs from the conserved cysteine through the conserved F or W. The D gene is left open where the match is weak. The size field is filled for only some rows; it gives once, few, many or a size class.

clone size,D gene,J gene,V gene,CDR3 DNA,CDR3 protein
-,-,TRBJ2-2,TRBV19,TGTGCCAGTAGTAAGGGGTACACCGGGGAGCTGTTTTTT,CASSKGYTGELFF
-,-,TRBJ1-1,TRBV30,TGTGCCTGGAGGCTGTCGGAGAACACTGAAGCTTTCTTT,CAWRLSENTEAFF
-,-,TRBJ2-7,TRBV14,TGTGCCAGCAGCCAAGGCTCATACTCCTACGAGCAGTACTTC,CASSQGSYSYEQYF
many,-,TRBJ2-2,TRBV19,TGTGCCAGTAGGCCTTCCGGGGTGGCCGGGGAGCTGTTTTTT,CASRPSGVAGELFF
-,-,TRBJ2-7,TRBV6-5,TGTGCCAGCAGTCCTCGGACAGACTCCTACGAGCAGTACTTC,CASSPRTDSYEQYF
-,TRBD2,TRBJ2-3,TRBV7-2,TGTGCCAGCAGCTTGCAGACTAGCGGCACAGATACGCAGTATTTT,CASSLQTSGTDTQYF
many,-,TRBJ2-7,TRBV5-1,TGCGCCAGCAGCTTTTGGGGGGTAAACGAGCAGTACTTC,CASSFWGVNEQYF
few,TRBD1,TRBJ1-6,TRBV5-1,TGCGCCAGCAGCTTGGGACAGGGCACCTCACCCCTCCACTTT,CASSLGQGTSPLHF
-,TRBD1,TRBJ2-1,TRBV30,TGTGCCTGGAAGGGGGGACAGGGGATCTACAATGAGCAGTTCTTC,CAWKGGQGIYNEQFF
-,TRBD1,TRBJ1-2,TRBV11-2,TGTGCCAGCAGCTCGGCCACAGGGGGCACGATCTATGGCTACACCTTC,CASSSATGGTIYGYTF
-,TRBD1,TRBJ1-1,TRBV6-1,TGTGCCAGCGGCCGACAGGGGAACACTGAAGCTTTCTTT,CASGRQGNTEAFF
-,TRBD1,TRBJ2-7,TRBV18,TGTGCCAGCTCGTCGGACAGGCTTCCCTACGAGCAGTACTTC,CASSSDRLPYEQYF
once,-,TRBJ1-1,TRBV6-5,TGTGCCAGCAGTCCCGACCTCACTTCGAACACTGAAGCTTTCTTT,CASSPDLTSNTEAFF
-,-,TRBJ2-6,TRBV27,TGTGCCAGCAGTTCGACCAAGGGAGGTCGGGCCAACGTCCTGACTTTC,CASSSTKGGRANVLTF
-,TRBD2,TRBJ2-2,TRBV7-2,TGTGCCAGCAGCTTAAGAACGTCCGGGACTAGCGGGAGGACCGGGGAGCTGTTTTTT,CASSLRTSGTSGRTGELFF
-,TRBD2,TRBJ2-2,TRBV6-1,TGTGCCAGCAGTAAGCGGGAGGGCCGGACCGGGGAGCTGTTTTTT,CASSKREGRTGELFF
-,-,TRBJ1-2,TRBV15,TGTGCCGCCGCGATGGGCGGGGGCTATGGCTACACCTTC,CAAAMGGGYGYTF
-,-,TRBJ2-2,TRBV6-1,TGTGCCAGCAGTGAAGTGAGGTACTTCACCGGGGAGCTGTTTTTT,CASSEVRYFTGELFF
-,-,TRBJ2-7,TRBV21-1,TGTGCCAGCAGCAAAGCTTGCATCTATTACGAGCAGTACTTC,CASSKACIYYEQYF
-,TRBD1,TRBJ2-5,TRBV5-1,TGCGCCAGCAGCTTGGCCGGGGGACAGGCAGAGACCCAGTACTTC,CASSLAGGQAETQYF
-,-,TRBJ2-5,TRBV18,TGTGCCAGCTCACCACAATCGGTTTTGGGTCAGCAGACCCAGTACTTC,CASSPQSVLGQQTQYF
-,TRBD1,TRBJ1-2,TRBV28,TGTGCCAGCAGGGAAGGGACAGGGAAGAACTATGGCTACACCTTC,CASREGTGKNYGYTF
-,-,TRBJ1-2,TRBV5-1,TGCGCCAGCAGCTTGGTGGCAGACTATGGCTACACCTTC,CASSLVADYGYTF
many,TRBD1,TRBJ2-2,TRBV19,TGTGCCAGTCCCGAAACAGGGGGAAACACCGGGGAGCTGTTTTTT,CASPETGGNTGELFF
-,TRBD1,TRBJ1-1,TRBV5-6,TGTGCCAGCAGCCGACAGGGGTTGGGTGGTTTCTTT,CASSRQGLGGFF
-,-,TRBJ1-5,TRBV5-1,TGCGCCAGCAGCTTGGAAGGGCATAGCAATCAGCCCCAGCATTTT,CASSLEGHSNQPQHF
-,-,TRBJ1-5,TRBV12-5,TGTGGTTGTGAAAATCAGCCCCAGCATTTT,CGCENQPQHF